Following are 2 T cell receptor beta chains from one sample sequenced in a study of cytomegalovirus exposure and HLA in healthy donors. PCR primers comprised 60 Vbeta and 13 Jbeta primers. Libraries were prepared by immunoSEQ multiplex PCR; TCRdb keeps only in-frame clonotypes and omits some of them. The sample holds 110,000 to 150,000 clones, around 79% seen once. What was sequenced was PBMCs. These receptors were collected from a woman aged 25 to 39 in good health and CMV-seronegative.

The chain joins TRBV29-1 to TRBJ2-5; no clear D. V was trimmed by 2 bases and J by 3 bases, leaving 10 bases between them. The CDR3 is 13 amino acids. Germline lookup yields CDR1 SQVTM and CDR2 ANQGSEA. In DNA, the CDR3 is TGCAGCGTTGAACAGGTCAGAAAAGAGACCCAGTACTTC. This encodes CSVEQVRKETQYF.

The gene calls are TRBV19 and TRBJ1-6; D not certain. Trimming removed 4 bases from V and 10 bases from J, with 14 bases in between. CDR3 size: 14 residues. CDR1 is LNHDA, CDR2 SQIVND, per germline (reference sequence). CDR3 residues: CASSTAGLLSPLHF. In DNA form, the CDR3 reads TGTGCCAGTAGTACAGCAGGATTACTCTCACCCCTCCACTTT.